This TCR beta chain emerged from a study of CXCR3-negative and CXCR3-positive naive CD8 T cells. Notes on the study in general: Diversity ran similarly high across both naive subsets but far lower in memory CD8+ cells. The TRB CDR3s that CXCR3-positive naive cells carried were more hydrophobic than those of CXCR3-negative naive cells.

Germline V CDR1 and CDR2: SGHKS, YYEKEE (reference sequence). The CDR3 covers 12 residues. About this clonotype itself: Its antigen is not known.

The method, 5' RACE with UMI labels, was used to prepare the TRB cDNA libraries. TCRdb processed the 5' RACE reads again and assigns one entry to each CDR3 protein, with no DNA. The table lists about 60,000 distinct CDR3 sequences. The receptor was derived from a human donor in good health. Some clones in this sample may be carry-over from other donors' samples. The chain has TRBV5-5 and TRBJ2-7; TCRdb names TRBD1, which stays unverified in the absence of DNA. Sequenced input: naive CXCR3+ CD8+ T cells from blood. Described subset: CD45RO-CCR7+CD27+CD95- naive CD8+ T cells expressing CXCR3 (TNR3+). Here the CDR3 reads CASSPPDYEQYF.